This T cell receptor beta chain was retrieved from a study of blood T cell repertoires in COVID-19. Measured with immunoSEQ multiplex PCR; TCRdb has only the in-frame clones, and not every one. This table holds 120,000 or so clones, roughly 79% found once. The origin of this receptor is an elderly woman with active or convalescent COVID-19. The sample was peripheral blood.

CDR3 amino acids: CASSLFLIGTSGNEQFF. CDR3 sequence (DNA): TGTGCCAGCAGTTTATTTCTCATAGGGACTAGCGGCAATGAGCAGTTCTTC. The chain has TRBV28 and TRBJ2-1, with 11 positions matching TRBD2. This CDR3 contains 17 residues. The junction had 8 bases not matched to a gene; V was cut back by 1 base and J by 6 bases. From germline, CDR1 is MDHEN and CDR2 SYDVKM.